This paragraph covers one T cell receptor beta chain sequence. Antigen specificity is unknown. CDR1 and CDR2 from the germline V gene are LGHNA and YNFKEQ. The CDR3 length is 17 residues. Trimming at V came to 7 bases and at J to 3 bases, leaving 15 bases not matched to a gene. These data come from a study of cytomegalovirus exposure and HLA in healthy donors. Researchers ran the PCR with 60 Vbeta and 13 Jbeta primers. The method was immunoSEQ multiplex PCR; TCRdb's version includes in-frame clones alone and lacks a portion of them. The sample lists approximately 130,000 clones; about 76% were seen once. Study results and limitations: In an earlier analysis, most TCR beta V segments were productive about 87% or about 30% of the time. Some public TCRs appeared in many individuals, while most sequences were rare. Later analysis demonstrated an association between a missense DCLRE1C variant and TCR beta V- and J-gene trimming.

Sequencing input: PBMCs. The chain recombines TRBV4-2 with TRBJ1-2, with 9 positions matching TRBD1. This clonotype originated in a middle-aged woman in good health and CMV-seronegative. CDR3 in DNA: TGTGCCAGCAACAAAGCGGGGGACAGGGCGGGAGACTATGGCTACACCTTC. Protein sequence: CASNKAGDRAGDYGYTF.